This T cell receptor (beta chain) was retrieved from a study of cytomegalovirus exposure and HLA in healthy donors. General study points: Most observed TCR sequences were rare, whereas some public TCRs were detected in many donors. Analysis was carried out at a later point, and it linked a missense DCLRE1C variant to TCR beta V- and J-gene trimming.

Amplification used 60 Vbeta primers and 13 Jbeta primers. Data came from immunoSEQ multiplex PCR; TCRdb stores just in-frame clones and leaves some out. In total, the table holds some 130,000 clones. The CDR3 contains 14 residues. CDR1 is LNHNV and CDR2 is YYDKDF in the germline V gene (reference sequence). V lost 4 bases to trimming and J lost 5 bases, with 11 bases between them. About this clone itself: What it binds is not known.

This sequence was found in a woman aged 40 to 50 in good health and CMV-seropositive. The chain uses TRBV15 and TRBJ2-2; no clear D. The sample comprised PBMCs. Here the CDR3 DNA reads TGTGCCACCAGCAAGGCTAGTCGGACCGGGGAGCTGTTTTTT. Residues: CATSKASRTGELFF.